This is a list of T cell receptor beta chains from one sample in a study of CD8 T cells in ankylosing spondylitis. TCRdb reanalysed the 5' RACE reads using MiXCR and keeps one entry per CDR3 protein. The sample includes a few hundred thousand distinct CDR3 sequences, 18% of them seen just once. Specimen: blood, either unsorted or a sorted T cell fraction (not recorded which). The receptors come from a male donor with ankylosing spondylitis or in good health (not recorded which). Both conserved end residues are part of each CDR3. The D gene is left open where the match is weak. Part of the rows lack a size; the others show once, few, many or a class for expanded clones.

V gene	D gene	J gene	clone size	CDR3 DNA	CDR3 protein
TRBV2	-	TRBJ2-1	few	TGTGCCAGCGAAGGGGAGGGGGATGAGCAGTTCTTC	CASEGEGDEQFF
TRBV29-1	-	TRBJ2-7	many	TGCAGCGTCCTCCAACAGGGCTACGAGCAGTACTTC	CSVLQQGYEQYF
TRBV27	TRBD2	TRBJ2-7	many	TGTGCCAGCAGTTACGGGACTAGCGGTTGGTACGAGCAGTACTTC	CASSYGTSGWYEQYF
TRBV20-1	-	TRBJ2-4	few	TGCAGTGCGGGTGGTTGGGATATTACCAAAAACATTCAGTACTTC	CSAGGWDITKNIQYF
TRBV4-3	-	TRBJ2-7	few	TGCGCCAGCAGCCAAGATGCCGGGGACGCGGACTACGAGCAGTACTTC	CASSQDAGDADYEQYF
TRBV19	-	TRBJ2-7	-	TGTGCCAGTAGTATCTCTGGGAGCGGTTACGAGCAGTACTTC	CASSISGSGYEQYF
TRBV11-2	TRBD2	TRBJ2-5	few	TGTGCCAGCAGCTCCGGGACTAGCGGGAGGCAAACCCAGTACTTC	CASSSGTSGRQTQYF
TRBV29-1	-	TRBJ2-3	many	TGCAGCGTCCCGGAGAGGGAGAGGGCAGATACGCAGTATTTT	CSVPERERADTQYF
TRBV5-1	-	TRBJ2-1	-	TGCGCCAGCAGCTCCGACGGTCTCAATGAGCAGTTCTTC	CASSSDGLNEQFF
TRBV5-5	-	TRBJ2-7	many	TGTGCCAGCAGCTTGGTTCCTAGCAGTACCTACGAGCAGTACTTC	CASSLVPSSTYEQYF
TRBV6-5	-	TRBJ2-1	-	TGTGCCAGCAGTTACTCGGGTAGCGTGGATGAGCAGTTCTTC	CASSYSGSVDEQFF
TRBV4-1	TRBD1	TRBJ2-7	few	TGCGCCAGCAGCCAATCCCGGACAGGAGACGAGCAGTACTTC	CASSQSRTGDEQYF
TRBV7-9	-	TRBJ2-5	few	TGTGCCAGCAGCTTATCTCGAGAAGGACTAAGCCAAGAGACCCAGTACTTC	CASSLSREGLSQETQYF
TRBV4-1	-	TRBJ2-2	many	TGCGCCGGGTCCAAGGCGAACACCGGGGAGCTGTTTTTT	CAGSKANTGELFF
TRBV27	-	TRBJ2-3	-	TGTGCCAGCAGTTGGGGGGCCGGCACAGATACGCAGTATTTT	CASSWGAGTDTQYF
TRBV4-1	-	TRBJ2-1	many	TGCGCCAGCAGCCAAGAGGACCCGCCCAATGAGCAGTTCTTC	CASSQEDPPNEQFF
TRBV4-3	TRBD1	TRBJ2-3	-	TGCGCCAGCAGCCAACGACAGGGGGCTGTGGATACGCAGTATTTT	CASSQRQGAVDTQYF
TRBV28	TRBD1	TRBJ2-7	many	TGTGCCAGCAGTACCCGGGGACAGTCAACCTACGAGCAGTACTTC	CASSTRGQSTYEQYF
TRBV4-1	-	TRBJ1-6	once	TGCGCCAGCAGCCCCGGACAGTATAATTCACCCCTCCACTTT	CASSPGQYNSPLHF
TRBV5-5	TRBD1	TRBJ1-2	few	TGTGCCAGCAGCCCCTGGACGGGACAGGGGGCCTCTGGCTACACCTTC	CASSPWTGQGASGYTF
TRBV7-8	-	TRBJ2-1	-	TGTGCCAGCAGCTTAGCAGGGTCAGGGCCTTTTTACAATGAGCAGTTCTTC	CASSLAGSGPFYNEQFF
TRBV25-1	-	TRBJ1-2	few	TGTGCCAGCAGTGAAATTTTACAGGGAGGCGGCTACACCTTC	CASSEILQGGGYTF